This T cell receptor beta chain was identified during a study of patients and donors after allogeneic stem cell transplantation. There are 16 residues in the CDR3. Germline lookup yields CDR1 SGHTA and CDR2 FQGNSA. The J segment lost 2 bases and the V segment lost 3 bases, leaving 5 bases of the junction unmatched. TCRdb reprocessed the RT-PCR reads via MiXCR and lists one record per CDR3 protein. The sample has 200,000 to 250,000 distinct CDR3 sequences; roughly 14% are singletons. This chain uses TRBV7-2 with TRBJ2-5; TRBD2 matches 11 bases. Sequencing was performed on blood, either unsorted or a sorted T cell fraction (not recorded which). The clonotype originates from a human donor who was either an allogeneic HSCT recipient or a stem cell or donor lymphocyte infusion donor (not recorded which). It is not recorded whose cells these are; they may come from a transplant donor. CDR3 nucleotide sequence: TGTGCCAGCAGCTTTAGCGGGGGGGCCCATCAAGAGACCCAGTACTTC. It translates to CASSFSGGAHQETQYF.